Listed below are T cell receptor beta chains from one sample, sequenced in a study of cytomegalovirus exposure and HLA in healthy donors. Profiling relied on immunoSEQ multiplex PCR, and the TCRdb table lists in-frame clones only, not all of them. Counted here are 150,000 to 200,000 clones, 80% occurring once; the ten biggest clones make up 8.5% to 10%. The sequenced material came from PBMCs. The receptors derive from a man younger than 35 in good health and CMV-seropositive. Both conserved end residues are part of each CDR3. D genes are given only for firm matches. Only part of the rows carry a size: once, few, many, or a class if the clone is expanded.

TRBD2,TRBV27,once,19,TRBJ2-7,CASSGGLAGESFLPYEQYF,TGTGCCAGCAGTGGCGGACTAGCGGGAGAGTCTTTCCTACCCTACGAGCAGTACTTC
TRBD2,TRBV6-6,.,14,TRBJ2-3,CASRKRERTDTQYF,TGTGCCAGCAGAAAGCGGGAGCGGACAGATACGCAGTATTTT
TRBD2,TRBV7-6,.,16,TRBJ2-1,CASSLYSGRAYNEQFF,TGTGCCAGCAGCTTATATAGCGGGAGGGCCTACAATGAGCAGTTCTTC
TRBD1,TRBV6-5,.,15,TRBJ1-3,CASRIDRGSGNTIYF,TGTGCCAGCAGGATTGACAGGGGCTCTGGAAACACCATATATTTT
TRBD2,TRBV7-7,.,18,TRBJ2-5,CASSLDLNAGRGKETQYF,TGTGCCAGCAGCTTAGATCTTAACGCGGGGAGGGGAAAAGAGACCCAGTACTTC
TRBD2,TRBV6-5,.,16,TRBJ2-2,CASSYLSGGNTGELFF,TGTGCCAGCAGTTATCTCAGCGGGGGGAACACCGGGGAGCTGTTTTTT
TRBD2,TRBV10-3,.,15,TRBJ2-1,CAIRRTSGSRNEQFF,TGTGCCATCCGTCGGACTAGCGGGTCTAGGAATGAGCAGTTCTTC
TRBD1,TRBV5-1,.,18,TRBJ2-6,CASSLEGGGSPGANVLTF,TGCGCCAGCAGCTTGGAAGGGGGCGGGTCCCCTGGGGCCAACGTCCTGACTTTC
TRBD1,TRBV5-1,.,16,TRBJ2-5,CASSLGTGVTVETQYF,TGCGCCAGCAGCTTGGGTACAGGGGTAACAGTGGAGACCCAGTACTTC
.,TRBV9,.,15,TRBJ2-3,CASSVTGTGTDTQYF,TGTGCCAGCAGCGTTACAGGGACGGGCACAGATACGCAGTATTTT